This T cell receptor (beta chain) comes out of a study of Ad26.COV2.S vaccination and SARS-CoV-2 variants. Broader study findings: Quantification of TCR breadth and depth may have yielded underestimates of total T cell responses. Responses of spike-specific T cells (both CD8+ and CD4+) reportedly showed substantial breadth after vaccination.

This CDR3 comprises 15 residues. V was pared by 2 bases and J by 1 base, with 5 bases of the junction left unmatched. The V gene's germline CDR1 is MNHEY and CDR2 SMNVEV (reference sequence). Regarding this clone: Antigen specificity is unknown.

Described treatment: roughly 20 received Ad26.COV2.S at low or high dose, single or two shots; about 5 received placebo; per-sample allocation not given. Following the first vaccine or placebo injection, samples were taken on day 63. In the vaccine, an Ad26 vector expressed the SARS-CoV-2 spike of the Wuhan strain. Produced via immunoSEQ multiplex PCR; TCRdb's table is partial and in-frame only. Seen here are over 450,000 clones, about nine tenths observed once, and the top ten hold around 1.8%. Sequencing used peripheral blood, obtained in a trial of Ad26.COV2.S vaccine versus placebo. The receptor's source is a person aged 18-60 years who received the Ad26.COV2.S COVID-19 vaccine or a placebo. The genes are TRBV27 and TRBJ2-7, with 7 bases that match TRBD1. CDR3 nucleotide sequence: TGTGCCAGCAGTTTACGATGGACAGGTTCCTACGAGCAGTACTTC. It is translated as CASSLRWTGSYEQYF.